Sequencing of this T cell receptor beta chain was carried out in a study of T cells in localized non-small cell lung cancer. Germline trimming cut 3 bases from V and 3 bases from J; bases unmatched to any gene: 5. Germline V gene sequence: CDR1 KGHSH, CDR2 LQKENI. CDR3 length equals 16 residues. Sequencing was performed with immunoSEQ multiplex PCR; in TCRdb, only in-frame clones are kept and a portion is missing. The sample includes tens of thousands of clones, 93% of them seen just once. On this clone itself: The target antigen is unknown.

Regarding the study as a whole: Uninvolved adjacent lung showed the highest T cell clonality, exceeding tumor. Adjacent lung was found to contain a median about 50 of the top 100 tumor clones.

Sequenced here: peripheral blood, sampled before any cancer treatment. The genes are TRBV18 and TRBJ1-6, with TRBD1 matching 7 bases. The clonotype comes from an older female donor with stage I lung adenocarcinoma. The CDR3 DNA follows: TGTGCCAGCTCACCGTCGACAGGGATCTATAATTCACCCCTCCACTTT. Its translation: CASSPSTGIYNSPLHF. Looking up the rest from reference TRBV18 and TRBJ1-6 gives the full variable domain: NAGVMQNPRHLVRRRGQEARLRCSPMKGHSHVYWYRQLPEEGLKFMVYLQKENIIDESGMPKERFSAEFPKEGPSILRIQQVVRGDSAAYFCASSPSTGIYNSPLHFGNGTRLTVT.